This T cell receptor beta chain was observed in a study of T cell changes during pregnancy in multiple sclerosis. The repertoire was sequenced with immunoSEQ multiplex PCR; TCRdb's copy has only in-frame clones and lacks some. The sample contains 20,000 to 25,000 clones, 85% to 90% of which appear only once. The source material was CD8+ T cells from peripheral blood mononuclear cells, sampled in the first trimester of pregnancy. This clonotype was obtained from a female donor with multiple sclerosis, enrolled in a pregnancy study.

The CDR3 DNA reads as TGTGCCAGCATCGGCCGGACAGGGAGCACAGATACGCAGTATTTT. It encodes CASIGRTGSTDTQYF. The chain is built from TRBV2 and TRBJ2-3; 8 positions match TRBD1. The CDR3 extends over 15 amino acids. The germline V gene encodes CDR1 SNHLY and CDR2 FYNNEI. V lost 7 bases, J lost 0 bases, and 6 bases stayed unmatched.